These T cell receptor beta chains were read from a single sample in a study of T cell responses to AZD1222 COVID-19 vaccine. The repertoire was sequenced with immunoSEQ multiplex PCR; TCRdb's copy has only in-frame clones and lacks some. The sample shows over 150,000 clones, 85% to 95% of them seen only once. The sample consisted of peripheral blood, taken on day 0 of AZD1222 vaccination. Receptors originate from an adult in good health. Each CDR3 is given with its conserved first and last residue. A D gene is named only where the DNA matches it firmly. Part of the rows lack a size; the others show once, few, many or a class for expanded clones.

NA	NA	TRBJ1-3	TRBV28	CASSSFGNTIYF	TGTGCCAGCAGTTCCTTTGGAAACACCATATATTTT
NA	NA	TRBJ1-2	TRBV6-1	CASSEGLGRELAYTF	TGTGCCAGCAGTGAAGGTTTGGGCAGGGAATTGGCCTACACCTTC
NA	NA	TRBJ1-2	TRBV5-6	CASSHNVWGRVGYTF	TGTGCCAGCAGCCACAATGTCTGGGGCAGGGTTGGCTACACCTTC
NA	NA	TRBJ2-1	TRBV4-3	CASSQDNGDNEQFF	TGCGCCAGCAGCCAAGACAACGGGGACAATGAGCAGTTCTTC
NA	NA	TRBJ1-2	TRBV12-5	CASGLKAGPTYYGYTF	TGTGCTAGTGGTTTGAAGGCCGGCCCAACCTACTATGGCTACACCTTC
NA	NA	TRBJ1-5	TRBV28	CASSFQFHQPQHF	TGTGCCAGCAGTTTCCAGTTTCATCAGCCCCAGCATTTT
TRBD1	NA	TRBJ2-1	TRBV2	CASSERLFGQGLYNEQFF	TGTGCCAGCAGTGAGCGGCTTTTCGGACAGGGCCTCTACAATGAGCAGTTCTTC
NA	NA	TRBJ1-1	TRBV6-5	CASRLTGREAFF	TGTGCCAGCAGGCTAACAGGGCGGGAAGCTTTCTTT
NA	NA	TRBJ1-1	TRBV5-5	CASSGGDTEAFF	TGTGCCAGCAGCGGGGGGGACACTGAAGCTTTCTTT
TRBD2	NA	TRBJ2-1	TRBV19	CASSTGLAGSRNEQFF	TGTGCCAGTTCTACAGGACTAGCGGGAAGTCGGAATGAGCAGTTCTTC
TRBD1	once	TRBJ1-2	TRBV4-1	CASSLKGQGLSYGYTF	TGCGCCAGCAGCCTAAAAGGACAGGGACTGTCCTATGGCTACACCTTC
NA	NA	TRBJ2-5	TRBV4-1	CASSQDLEYQETQYF	TGCGCCAGCAGCCAAGATCTCGAGTACCAAGAGACCCAGTACTTC
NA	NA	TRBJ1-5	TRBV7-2	CASSPQGPNQPQHF	TGTGCCAGCAGCCCTCAGGGCCCCAATCAGCCCCAGCATTTT
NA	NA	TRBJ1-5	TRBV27	CASNLSGGRGQPQHF	TGTGCCAGCAACCTCTCCGGGGGAAGGGGACAGCCCCAGCATTTT
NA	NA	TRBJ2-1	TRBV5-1	CASSLVSLGSNEQFF	TGCGCCAGCAGCTTGGTGAGTCTTGGTTCCAATGAGCAGTTCTTC
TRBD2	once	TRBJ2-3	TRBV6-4	CASSVERGDGTDTQYF	TGTGCCAGCAGTGTCGAGCGGGGGGATGGCACAGATACGCAGTATTTT
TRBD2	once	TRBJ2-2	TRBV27	CASSGILAGVRDTGELFF	TGTGCCAGCAGTGGAATCCTAGCGGGAGTCCGCGACACCGGGGAGCTGTTTTTT
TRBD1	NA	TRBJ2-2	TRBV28	CASSRPRGRGTGELFF	TGTGCCAGCAGTCGACCGAGGGGGCGCGGCACCGGGGAGCTGTTTTTT
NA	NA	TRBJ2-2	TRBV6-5	CASSYSSTGELFF	TGTGCCAGCAGTTACTCTAGCACCGGGGAGCTGTTTTTT
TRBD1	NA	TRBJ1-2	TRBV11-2	CASSGKTGVGYGYTF	TGTGCCAGCAGCGGAAAGACAGGGGTTGGTTATGGCTACACCTTC
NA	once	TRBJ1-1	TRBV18	CASSPAGDGNTEAFF	TGTGCCAGCTCACCAGCGGGAGATGGAAACACTGAAGCTTTCTTT
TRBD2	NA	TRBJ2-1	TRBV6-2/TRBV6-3	CTSSYTSALSYNEQFF	TGTACCAGCAGTTACACTAGCGCCCTCTCATACAATGAGCAGTTCTTC
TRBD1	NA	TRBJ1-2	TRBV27	CASSQGAYYGYTF	TGTGCCAGCAGTCAGGGGGCGTACTATGGCTACACCTTC
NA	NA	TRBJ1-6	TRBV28	CASDWGGGSPLHF	TGTGCCAGCGATTGGGGGGGAGGTTCACCCCTCCACTTT
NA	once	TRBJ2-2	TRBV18	CASSSGTGTGELFF	TGTGCCAGCTCATCCGGGACGGGCACCGGGGAGCTGTTTTTT
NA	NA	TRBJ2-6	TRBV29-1	CSVEDVKLGANVLTF	TGCAGCGTTGAAGATGTGAAACTAGGGGCCAACGTCCTGACTTTC